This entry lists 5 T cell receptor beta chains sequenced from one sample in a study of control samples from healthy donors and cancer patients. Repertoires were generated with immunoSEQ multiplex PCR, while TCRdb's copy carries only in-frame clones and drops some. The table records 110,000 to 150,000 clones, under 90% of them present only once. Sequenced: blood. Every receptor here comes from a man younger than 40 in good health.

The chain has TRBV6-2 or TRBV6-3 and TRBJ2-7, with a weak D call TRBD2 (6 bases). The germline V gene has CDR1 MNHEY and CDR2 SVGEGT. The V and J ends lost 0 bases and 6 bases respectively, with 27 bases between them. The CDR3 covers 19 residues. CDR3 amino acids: CASSYSGASNGRSPLEQYF. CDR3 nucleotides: TGTGCCAGCAGTTACTCTGGGGCCTCCAATGGGAGGTCTCCCCTCGAGCAGTACTTC.

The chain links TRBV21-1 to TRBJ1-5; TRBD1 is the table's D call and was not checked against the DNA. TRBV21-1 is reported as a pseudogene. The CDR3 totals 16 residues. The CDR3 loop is CASSKAVSGDNQPQHF. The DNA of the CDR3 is TGTGCCAGCAGCAAAGCTGTGTCAGGGGATAATCAGCCCCAGCATTTT.

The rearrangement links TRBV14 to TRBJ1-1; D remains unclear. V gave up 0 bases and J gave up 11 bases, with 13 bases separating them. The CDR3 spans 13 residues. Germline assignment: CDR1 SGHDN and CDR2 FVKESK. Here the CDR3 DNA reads TGTGCCAGCAGCCAAGATCGAGGACTGGCGGCTTTCTTT. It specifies CASSQDRGLAAFF.

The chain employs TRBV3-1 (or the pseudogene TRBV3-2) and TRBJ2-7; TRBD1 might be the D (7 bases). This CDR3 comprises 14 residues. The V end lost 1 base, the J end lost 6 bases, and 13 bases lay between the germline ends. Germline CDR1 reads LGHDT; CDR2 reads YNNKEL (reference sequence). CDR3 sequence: CASSQGRGDPEQYF. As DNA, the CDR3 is TGTGCCAGCAGCCAAGGCAGGGGGGATCCCGAGCAGTACTTC.

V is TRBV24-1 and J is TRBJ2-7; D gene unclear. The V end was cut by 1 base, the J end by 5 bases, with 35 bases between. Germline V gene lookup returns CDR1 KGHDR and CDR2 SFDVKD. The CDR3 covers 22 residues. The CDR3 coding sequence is TGTGCCACCAGTGATTTAGCCGAAGAAAGTAGCAGAAACTCGAAAAGGAAAAACGAGCAGTACTTC. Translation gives CATSDLAEESSRNSKRKNEQYF.